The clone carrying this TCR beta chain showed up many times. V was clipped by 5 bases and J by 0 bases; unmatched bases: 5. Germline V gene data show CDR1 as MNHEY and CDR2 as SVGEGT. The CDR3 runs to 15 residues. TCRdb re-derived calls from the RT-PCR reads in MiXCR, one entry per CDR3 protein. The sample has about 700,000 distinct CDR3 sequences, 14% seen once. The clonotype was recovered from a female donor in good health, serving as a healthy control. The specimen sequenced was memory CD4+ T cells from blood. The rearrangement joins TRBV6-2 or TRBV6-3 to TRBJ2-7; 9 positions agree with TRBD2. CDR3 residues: CASSDIAGASYEQYF. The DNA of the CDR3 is TGTGCCAGCAGTGACATAGCGGGGGCCTCCTACGAGCAGTACTTC.